One T cell receptor beta chain is described in this entry. The antigen is unknown. This entry belongs to a study of OX40 agonist ivuxolimab in advanced cancers. At the level of the study: Patients were given ivuxolimab, an antibody that agonizes OX40 (CD134). Whole-study findings and limits: Normalized expansion of T-cell clones was also low for some nonresponders.

The assay was immunoSEQ multiplex PCR, and TCRdb's table has in-frame clones only and misses some. The data show approximately 18,000 clones, less than 85% seen once. This receptor was identified in an adult with an advanced solid tumor such as melanoma, head and neck, liver or kidney cancer. The sequencing used CD4+ or CD8+ T cells sorted from blood, collected in a trial of the OX40 agonist ivuxolimab.

The CDR3 sequence: CAVGQGDYYGYTF. The DNA for the CDR3 is TGTGCCGTCGGACAGGGGGACTACTATGGCTACACCTTC. The V and J genes are TRBV15 and TRBJ1-2; 10 bases line up with TRBD1. Germline-derived CDR1 and CDR2 are LNHNV and YYDKDF (reference sequence). V trimming: 11 bases; J trimming: 3 bases; junction bases outside the gene matches: 6. This CDR3 comprises 13 residues.